A single sample is the source of the 7 T cell receptor beta chains below, sequenced in a study of blood T cell repertoires in COVID-19. Assay used: immunoSEQ multiplex PCR; TCRdb lists only in-frame clones, some missing. This sample has more than 65,000 clones, with about 80% found just once. Sequenced input: peripheral blood. The receptors shown here come from a human donor in a cohort sampled during active COVID-19.

This sequence joins TRBV12-5 and TRBJ1-3, with D perhaps TRBD1 (5 bases). Trimming left V 0 bases short and J 0 bases short, with 18 bases between. Germline-derived CDR1 and CDR2 are LGHNT and FRNRAP. The CDR3 spans 19 residues. DNA of the CDR3: TGTGCTAGTGGTTTGGTACCTAAGGACACCACCAACTCTGGAAACACCATATATTTT. It is translated as CASGLVPKDTTNSGNTIYF. The variable domain in full, with the rest retrieved from reference TRBV12-5 and TRBJ1-3, is DARVTQTPRHKVTEMGQEVTMRCQPILGHNTVFWYRQTMMQGLELLAYFRNRAPLDDSGMPKDRFSAEMPDATLATLKIQPSEPRDSAVYFCASGLVPKDTTNSGNTIYFGEGSWLTVV.

V usage is TRBV5-1 and J usage is TRBJ2-7; the match to TRBD1 covers 10 bases. Looked up from germline, CDR1 is SGHRS and CDR2 is YFSETQ. The CDR3 consists of 16 residues. With 0 bases clipped from V and 6 bases from J, the junction kept 9 bases outside the gene matches. Written as DNA, the CDR3 is TGCGCCAGCAGCTTGGCCTTCGGGACAGGGGCCGTCGAGCAGTACTTC. Its protein is CASSLAFGTGAVEQYF.

The rearrangement joins TRBV14 to TRBJ1-3; D is unresolved. The length of the CDR3 is 11 residues. The V and J ends lost 4 bases and 7 bases respectively, with 5 bases between them. Germline V gives CDR1 SGHDN, CDR2 FVKESK. In DNA form, the CDR3 reads TGTGCCAGCAGCCTCGCGAACACCATATATTTT. Residues: CASSLANTIYF.

The rearrangement joins TRBV6-2 or TRBV6-3 to TRBJ1-1, with D maybe TRBD1 (5 bases). Trimming pared 2 bases from V and 1 base from J, leaving 11 bases between. In germline, CDR1 is MNHEY, CDR2 SVGEGT. This CDR3 contains 15 residues. CDR3 protein: CASSYLGLSNTEAFF. The CDR3 DNA follows: TGTGCCAGCAGTTACCTGGGACTTTCGAACACTGAAGCTTTCTTT.

The chain has TRBV11-2 and TRBJ2-2, with 9 bases that match TRBD1. CDR1 and CDR2 from the germline V gene are SGHAT and FQNNGV. With V trimmed by 5 bases and J by 9 bases, 7 bases remained unmatched. The CDR3 is 14 residues long. The CDR3: CASSVGTGYRELFF. In nucleotides, the CDR3 is TGTGCCAGCAGCGTGGGGACAGGGTACCGGGAGCTGTTTTTT.

V and J are TRBV3-1 (or the pseudogene TRBV3-2) and TRBJ2-3, with D perhaps TRBD2 (7 bases). This CDR3 is 16 amino acids long. Germline V gives CDR1 LGHDT, CDR2 YNNKEL (reference sequence). Trimming took off 1 base at V and 6 bases at J, with 17 bases between the two ends. CDR3 in DNA: TGTGCCAGCAGCCAAGTATTAGCGGGCCAGGGGGATACGCAGTATTTT. Translating it yields CASSQVLAGQGDTQYF.

The chain links TRBV4-1 to TRBJ1-2; D unresolved. V was trimmed by 1 base and J by 0 bases, leaving 15 bases between them. The CDR3 length is 17 residues. Germline lookup yields CDR1 MGHRA and CDR2 YSYEKL. CDR3 in amino acids: CASSQGFLGSSNYGYTF. CDR3 nucleotides: TGCGCCAGCAGCCAAGGGTTTTTGGGGAGCTCTAACTATGGCTACACCTTC.